The T cell receptor beta chain under discussion was sequenced for a study of cytomegalovirus exposure and HLA in healthy donors. The study ran its PCR with 60 Vbeta and 13 Jbeta primers. Clones were sequenced by immunoSEQ multiplex PCR, and TCRdb holds only the in-frame ones, with some missing. The table lists over 150,000 clones, approximately 80% of them singletons, with around 3.4% in the top ten. V lost 2 bases to trimming and J lost 9 bases, with 11 bases between them. Germline assignment: CDR1 MGHRA and CDR2 YSYEKL. The CDR3 covers 13 residues. This clone was found once. V is TRBV4-1 and J is TRBJ2-1; D may be TRBD2 (7 bases). This TCR was recovered from a man aged 30-40 years in good health and CMV-seropositive. Material for sequencing was PBMCs. The CDR3 is CASSQRGALEQFF. In DNA, the CDR3 is TGCGCCAGCAGCCAACGGGGGGCGCTTGAGCAGTTCTTC.